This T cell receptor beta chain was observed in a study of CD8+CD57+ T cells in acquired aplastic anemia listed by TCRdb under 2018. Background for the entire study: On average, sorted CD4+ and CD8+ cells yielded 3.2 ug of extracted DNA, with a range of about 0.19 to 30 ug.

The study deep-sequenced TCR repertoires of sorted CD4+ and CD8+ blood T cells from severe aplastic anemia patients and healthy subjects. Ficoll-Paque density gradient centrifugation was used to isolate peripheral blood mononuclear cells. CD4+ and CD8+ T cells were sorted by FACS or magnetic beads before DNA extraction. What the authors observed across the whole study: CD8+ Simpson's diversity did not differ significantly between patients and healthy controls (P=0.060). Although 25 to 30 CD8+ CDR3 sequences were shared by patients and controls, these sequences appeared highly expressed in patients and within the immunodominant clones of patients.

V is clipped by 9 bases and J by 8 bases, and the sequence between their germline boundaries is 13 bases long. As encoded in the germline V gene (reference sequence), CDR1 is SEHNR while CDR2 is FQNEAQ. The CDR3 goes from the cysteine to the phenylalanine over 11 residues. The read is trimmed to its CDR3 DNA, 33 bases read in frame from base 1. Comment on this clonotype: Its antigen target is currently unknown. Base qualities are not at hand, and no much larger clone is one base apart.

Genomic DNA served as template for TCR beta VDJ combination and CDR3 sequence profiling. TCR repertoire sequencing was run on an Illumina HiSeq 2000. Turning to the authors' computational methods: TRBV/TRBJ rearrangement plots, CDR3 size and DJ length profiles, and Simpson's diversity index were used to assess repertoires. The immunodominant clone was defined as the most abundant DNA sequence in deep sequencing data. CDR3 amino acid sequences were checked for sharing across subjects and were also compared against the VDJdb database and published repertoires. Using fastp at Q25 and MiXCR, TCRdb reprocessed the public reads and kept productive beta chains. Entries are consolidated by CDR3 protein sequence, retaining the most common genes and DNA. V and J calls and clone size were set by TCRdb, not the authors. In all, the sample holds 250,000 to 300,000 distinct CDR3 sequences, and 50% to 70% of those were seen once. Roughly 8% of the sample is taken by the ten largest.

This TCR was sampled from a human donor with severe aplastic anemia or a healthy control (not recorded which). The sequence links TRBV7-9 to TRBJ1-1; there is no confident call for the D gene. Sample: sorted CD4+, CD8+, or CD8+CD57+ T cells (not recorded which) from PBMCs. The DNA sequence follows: TGTGCCAGTTTAACCGGAGGGGAAGCTTTCTTT. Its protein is CASLTGGEAFF.